The rows below give T cell receptor beta chains drawn from one sample of a study of blood T cell repertoires in COVID-19. Data came from immunoSEQ multiplex PCR; TCRdb stores just in-frame clones and leaves some out. The data show around 310,000 clones, with around nine tenths seen just once and around 5% held by the top ten. What was sequenced was PBMCs or T cells enriched from blood (not recorded which). These receptors originate from a young man who had recovered from COVID-19. The CDR3 runs from the conserved cysteine through the conserved F or W. The D gene is left open where the match is weak. Where a row states a size, it is once, few, many or the class of an expanded clone; other rows omit it.

j_call clone_size d_call v_call cdr3_nt cdr3_aa
TRBJ1-6 NA NA TRBV7-9 TGTGCCAGCAGCCCCAAACAGGGTACCTATAATTCACCCCTCCACTTT CASSPKQGTYNSPLHF
TRBJ1-1 NA TRBD1 TRBV3-1/TRBV3-2 TGTGCCAGCAGCCAAGTTCCGGGACAGGCTTTCTTT CASSQVPGQAFF
TRBJ1-2 NA NA TRBV7-9 TGTGCCAGCAGCTTAGTTTCTGCCAGGTCGAGAGATGGCTACACCTTC CASSLVSARSRDGYTF
TRBJ1-2 NA TRBD1 TRBV7-8 TGTGCCAGCAGCCCCATCAAGACAGGGGGCTATGGCTACACCTTC CASSPIKTGGYGYTF
TRBJ1-1 NA TRBD1 TRBV30 TGTGCCCAGGGGGACAACACTGAAGCTTTCTTT CAQGDNTEAFF
TRBJ2-3 NA NA TRBV7-2 TGTGCCAGCAGCTTAGGGTCACTAGTCGGAGATACGCAGTATTTT CASSLGSLVGDTQYF
TRBJ2-7 NA TRBD1 TRBV5-1 TGCGCCAGCAGTTCTCCGGACAGGGGTAACCACTACGAGCAGTACTTC CASSSPDRGNHYEQYF
TRBJ1-5 NA TRBD1 TRBV30 TGTGCCTGGAGTGCGGGACAGCGAGCAGGGCCCCAGCATTTT CAWSAGQRAGPQHF
TRBJ2-5 once NA TRBV3-1/TRBV3-2 TGTGCCAGCAGCCAAGACCCAGTAAAAGAGACCCAGTACTTC CASSQDPVKETQYF
TRBJ2-5 NA TRBD1 TRBV7-8 TGTGCCAGCAGCTACGGACAGGGAGAGACCCAGTACTTC CASSYGQGETQYF
TRBJ1-5 NA NA TRBV18 TGTGCCAGCTCACCACGCGGAAATCAGCCCCAGCATTTT CASSPRGNQPQHF
TRBJ1-2 NA NA TRBV3-1/TRBV3-2 TGTGCCAGCAGCCAAGATTGGGGCACCACTGCGGGGGGCTACACCTTC CASSQDWGTTAGGYTF
TRBJ1-6 NA NA TRBV28 TGTGCCAGCAGTTTACTTCGGCCAGGGAATGACTATAATTCACCCCTCCACTTT CASSLLRPGNDYNSPLHF
TRBJ1-2 NA NA TRBV9 TGTGCCAGCAGCCCATACAGTGGGGACATTACTAACTATGGCTACACCTTC CASSPYSGDITNYGYTF
TRBJ2-3 NA TRBD2 TRBV12-3/TRBV12-4 TGTGCCAGCAGTTTATGGGGAGGGGATACGCAGTATTTT CASSLWGGDTQYF
TRBJ1-5 NA NA TRBV19 TGTGCCAGTAGTATCTCGCGGGGGCCGGAACAGCCCCAGCATTTT CASSISRGPEQPQHF
TRBJ1-2 once TRBD1 TRBV3-1/TRBV3-2 TGTGCCAGCAGCGAGGGACAGTATGGCTACACCTTC CASSEGQYGYTF
TRBJ2-1 NA TRBD2 TRBV25-1 TGTGCCAGCAGTGAATGGGAGGGCCCTGGCTCCTACAATGAGCAGTTCTTC CASSEWEGPGSYNEQFF
TRBJ2-1 NA TRBD1 TRBV30 TGTGCCTGGAACCGGGACAGGGGGGGTGAGCAGTTCTTC CAWNRDRGGEQFF
TRBJ1-4 NA NA TRBV27 TGTGCCAGCCCGAGACAACACAATGAAAAACTGTTTTTT CASPRQHNEKLFF
TRBJ1-1 NA TRBD1 TRBV7-8 TGTGCCAGCAGCCAAGGACAGGGGGGCGCTGAAGCTTTCTTT CASSQGQGGAEAFF
TRBJ2-2 NA NA TRBV18 TGTGCCAGCTCACCACCGGTCGGGGGAACCAACACCGGGGAGCTGTTTTTT CASSPPVGGTNTGELFF
TRBJ1-6 NA NA TRBV28 TGTGCCAGCAGCTCCAATTCACCCCTCCACTTT CASSSNSPLHF
TRBJ1-3 NA TRBD1 TRBV4-1 TGCGCCAGCAGCCAACCGACAGGGTTCGGAAACACCATATATTTT CASSQPTGFGNTIYF
TRBJ1-4 NA NA TRBV7-8 TGTGCCAGCAGCTTTTTAGCCGGAAGAGGGTTTGCAACTAATGAAAAACTGTTTTTT CASSFLAGRGFATNEKLFF
TRBJ2-3 NA TRBD2 TRBV5-1 TGCGCCAGCAGCTTGGGCCTAGCGGCAGATACGCAGTATTTT CASSLGLAADTQYF
TRBJ2-1 NA TRBD2 TRBV2 TGTGCCAGCAGTGAAGGAAGCGGGGGGTTTAATGAGCAGTTCTTC CASSEGSGGFNEQFF
TRBJ1-5 NA TRBD1 TRBV6-6 TGTGCCAGCACCGGACAGGGGTACCAGCCCCAGCATTTT CASTGQGYQPQHF
TRBJ1-4 NA NA TRBV3-1/TRBV3-2 TGTGCCAGCAGCCGGTCGGAGGCTAATGAAAAACTGTTTTTT CASSRSEANEKLFF
TRBJ2-1 NA NA TRBV6-4 TGTGCCAGCAGCGAAACAGGGTACAATGAGCAGTTCTTC CASSETGYNEQFF
TRBJ2-1 NA NA TRBV2 TGTGCCAGCGACAGGGACTATGAGCAGTTCTTC CASDRDYEQFF
TRBJ1-6 NA NA TRBV9 TGTGCCAGCAGCGTCGACACCCGAAATTCACCCCTCCACTTT CASSVDTRNSPLHF
TRBJ2-7 NA TRBD1 TRBV11-3 TGTGCCAGCAGCTTAGGAGGGGACAGCTACGAGCAGTACTTC CASSLGGDSYEQYF
TRBJ2-7 NA NA TRBV5-1 TGCGCCAGCAGCCCGGGGTGGGTAGAGCAGTACTTC CASSPGWVEQYF
TRBJ1-4 NA TRBD1 TRBV6-2/TRBV6-3 TGTGCCAGCAGTTACTCGACAGGGCTTTCCCATTTT CASSYSTGLSHF
TRBJ1-3 NA NA TRBV7-8 TGTGCCAGCAGCGCTAGAAGGGGACACTGGTCTGGAAACACCATATATTTT CASSARRGHWSGNTIYF
TRBJ2-7 NA TRBD1 TRBV9 TGTGCCAGCAGCAAGAGGGACAGGGGCTTCGAGCAGTACTTC CASSKRDRGFEQYF
TRBJ1-2 once NA TRBV7-9 TGTGCCAGCAGCTTAGCGGGGGCCATCTATGGCTACACCTTC CASSLAGAIYGYTF
TRBJ2-7 NA TRBD2 TRBV6-5 TGTGCCAGCAGTTACCTTCTAGCGGGGGTTCCCTACGAGCAGTACTTC CASSYLLAGVPYEQYF
TRBJ2-3 NA TRBD2 TRBV3-1/TRBV3-2 TGTGCCAGCAGCCGGAGCGGGGGTAGCACAGATACGCAGTATTTT CASSRSGGSTDTQYF
TRBJ2-3 NA TRBD2 TRBV18 TGTGCCAGCTCACCTTTCGGCGGGGGGGCCCTAGATACGCAGTATTTT CASSPFGGGALDTQYF
TRBJ2-1 NA TRBD1 TRBV20-1 TGCAGTGCTAGTATCGGGACAGATTACAATGAGCAGTTCTTC CSASIGTDYNEQFF
TRBJ2-5 few NA TRBV2 TGTGCCAGCAGTGGGCTAGCGCTCCCAGAGACCCAGTACTTC CASSGLALPETQYF
TRBJ1-1 NA NA TRBV27 TGTGCCAGCAGTTTACGAGGGAACACTGAAGCTTTCTTT CASSLRGNTEAFF
TRBJ1-5 NA NA TRBV14 TGTGCCAGCAGCCAAGAGGGAGGGGCTACCAATCAGCCCCAGCATTTT CASSQEGGATNQPQHF
TRBJ2-7 NA NA TRBV6-5 TGTGCCAGCAGTCTTGGGGCAGGGTTCTCCTACGAGCAGTACTTC CASSLGAGFSYEQYF
TRBJ1-1 NA NA TRBV6-5 TGTGCCAGCAGCCCCGCTACAGCGAACACTGAAGCTTTCTTT CASSPATANTEAFF
TRBJ2-1 NA TRBD2 TRBV11-3 TGTGCCAGCAAGACTAGCGGAGAGTACAATGAGCAGTTCTTC CASKTSGEYNEQFF
TRBJ1-1 NA TRBD1 TRBV7-9 TGTGCCAGCAGCTCCCCCGACGGGCAGGGGGCTTTGAACACTGAAGCTTTCTTT CASSSPDGQGALNTEAFF
TRBJ1-6 NA NA TRBV2 TGTGCCAGCAGTGAAGGGCTGGGCATTAATTCACCCCTCCACTTT CASSEGLGINSPLHF
TRBJ2-5 NA NA TRBV9 TGTGCCAGCAGCGTATACGGTCCGGGGGAGACCCAGTACTTC CASSVYGPGETQYF
TRBJ1-6 NA NA TRBV30 TGTGCCTGGAGTACCCAGGGGAGGGGGTATAATTCACCCCTCCACTTT CAWSTQGRGYNSPLHF
TRBJ1-1 NA NA TRBV20-1 TGCAGTGCTAGAGTTCAAACTGAAGCTTTCTTT CSARVQTEAFF
TRBJ1-5 NA TRBD1 TRBV23-1 TGCGCCAGCAGTCAATCCCCACAGGGGTGTGTCAATCAGCCCCAGCATTTT CASSQSPQGCVNQPQHF